These 14 T cell receptor beta chains were sequenced from one sample in a study of shared clonotypes between healthy human individuals (dated by TCRdb to 2019 to 2021). Library method: the immunoSEQ multiplex PCR assay. As stored in TCRdb, this immuneACCESS dataset retains in-frame rearrangements with V and J assigned. A fraction of the clones does not appear; measured against another copy, unresolved V genes explain less than half of the discrepancy, and the remainder lacks a known reason. The sample table lists 450,000 to 550,000 clones, approximately 79% of them with a count of one. 10% to 15% of the sample belongs to the ten largest clones. The sequenced sample consisted of PBMCs. Receptors were obtained from a woman between 40 and 55 years old in good health. Some clones in this sample may be carry-over from other donors' samples.

The V call is TRBV10-3, the J call TRBJ2-1; no firm D call. The CDR3 spans 13 residues. CDR1 is ENHRY, CDR2 SYGVKD, per germline. V was clipped by 6 bases and J by 2 bases, with 8 bases between them. The DNA for the CDR3 is TGTGCCATCAGCGCTGGACCCTACAATGAGCAGTTCTTC. It translates to CAISAGPYNEQFF.

This clone was counted at least ten times. The chain combines TRBV7-2 with TRBJ2-1; 11 bases are a match to TRBD2. V lost 5 bases to trimming and J lost 6 bases; unmatched junction nucleotides: 6. Per germline, CDR1 SGHTA and CDR2 FQGNSA. The CDR3 is 15 residues long. CDR3 region: CASSKSGTSGNEQFF. In DNA, the CDR3 is TGTGCCAGCAGCAAATCCGGGACTAGCGGCAATGAGCAGTTCTTC.

The chain joins TRBV2 to TRBJ2-7; D not certain. V was trimmed by 6 bases and J by 0 bases, leaving 18 bases between them. The CDR3 is 16 residues long. From germline, CDR1 is SNHLY and CDR2 FYNNEI. The CDR3: CASSDGSAVSSYEQYF. The CDR3 coding sequence is TGTGCCAGCAGCGACGGAAGCGCGGTAAGCTCCTACGAGCAGTACTTC.

This clone occurred a few times. The V gene is TRBV7-2, the J gene TRBJ2-7; 9 nucleotides agree with TRBD2. The germline V gene encodes CDR1 SGHTA and CDR2 FQGNSA. The trim removed 4 bases at V and 5 bases at J, leaving 9 bases unmatched. CDR3 length: 15 residues. CDR3 amino acids: CASSWSGTSNHEQYF. In DNA, the CDR3 is TGTGCCAGCAGCTGGTCCGGGACTAGCAACCACGAGCAGTACTTC.

V gene TRBV30 combines with J gene TRBJ1-2; TRBD1 aligns across 8 bases. With 4 bases clipped from V and 6 bases from J, the junction kept 4 bases outside the gene matches. The CDR3 covers 12 residues. The germline gives CDR1 GTSNPN, CDR2 SVGIG (reference sequence). The CDR3: CAWKEQGDGYTF. For the CDR3, the DNA is TGTGCCTGGAAAGAACAGGGGGATGGCTACACCTTC. The full variable domain, rest sourced from reference TRBV30 and TRBJ1-2, is SQTIHQWPATLVQPVGSPLSLECTVEGTSNPNLYWYRQAAGRGLQLLFYSVGIGQISSEVPQNLSASRPQDRQFILSSKKLLLSDSGFYLCAWKEQGDGYTFGSGTRLTVV.

V usage is TRBV18 and J usage is TRBJ2-5; possible D gene TRBD1, 6 bases. V was shortened by 3 bases and J by 5 bases, with 19 bases between the two germline ends. This CDR3 is built from 16 residues. Germline V lookup: CDR1 KGHSH, CDR2 LQKENI. The CDR3 sequence: CASSPPPTGPGETQYF. The CDR3 DNA sequence: TGTGCCAGCTCACCGCCTCCCACAGGGCCGGGGGAGACCCAGTACTTC.

The chain links TRBV7-2 to TRBJ1-6; maybe TRBD1 (6 bases). CDR3 length: 13 residues. Germline-derived CDR1 and CDR2 are SGHTA and FQGNSA. The V and J ends lost 5 bases and 6 bases respectively, with 8 bases between them. CDR3 sequence reads: CASSTDSNSPLHF. CDR3 sequence (DNA): TGTGCCAGCAGCACGGACAGTAATTCACCCCTCCACTTT.

V usage is TRBV11-2 and J usage is TRBJ1-3; D is unresolved. V was cut by 1 base and J by 2 bases, with 12 bases left in between. Germline CDR1 reads SGHAT; CDR2 reads FQNNGV. This CDR3 is built from 16 residues. CDR3 DNA: TGTGCCAGCAGCTTAGTTGCGACGGCACCTGGAAACACCATATATTTT. Its protein is CASSLVATAPGNTIYF.

Here the CDR3 reads CASSYSTGGTQYF. The CDR3 DNA reads as TGTGCCAGCAGTTACTCCACAGGGGGCACGCAGTATTTT. The V call is TRBV6-6, the J call TRBJ2-3, with 9 positions matching TRBD1. J was trimmed by 9 bases and V by 0 bases; bases with no gene match: 1. In germline, CDR1 is MNHNY, CDR2 SVGAGI (reference sequence). The CDR3 spans 13 residues.

This rearrangement joins TRBV19 to TRBJ2-4; D unresolved. CDR1 and CDR2 from the germline V gene are LNHDA and SQIVND (reference sequence). V gave up 1 base and J gave up 7 bases, with 8 bases separating them. This CDR3 is 13 amino acids long. The CDR3 sequence: CASSIGVRNIQYF. The CDR3 region has the DNA TGTGCCAGTAGTATAGGTGTGCGGAACATTCAGTACTTC. The full variable domain, with the rest looked up from reference TRBV19 and TRBJ2-4, is DGGITQSPKYLFRKEGQNVTLSCEQNLNHDAMYWYRQDPGQGLRLIYYSQIVNDFQKGDIAEGYSVSREKKESFPLTVTSAQKNPTAFYLCASSIGVRNIQYFGAGTRLSVL.

This clone has only a few counts. The junction does not match germline at one end; this may be a read error. The chain combines TRBV7-9 with TRBJ1-4; tentative D call: TRBD1 (5 bases). The germline V gene has CDR1 SEHNR and CDR2 FQNEAQ (reference sequence). The length of the CDR3 is 14 residues. The CDR3 spells CATSPQGANEKLFF. The CDR3 DNA follows: TGTGCCACCAGCCCCCAAGGGGCTAATGAAAAACTGTTTTTT.

In its sample, this clone was seen a few times. Likely a read error: the CDR3 ends without its conserved phenylalanine or tryptophan. No DNA is shown, since the ends of the CDR3 on it are uncertain; the CDR3 is the one TCRdb lists. The rearrangement joins TRBV30 to TRBJ2-3; no DNA check was done on the table's D call, TRBD1. The CDR3 is 11 amino acids in total, end residues counted. Looked up from germline, CDR1 is GTSNPN and CDR2 is SVGIG (reference sequence). This CDR3 is CAWICGTGVLV.

The chain employs TRBV5-1 and TRBJ2-7, with 8 bases lining up with TRBD1. This CDR3 region has 16 residues. Germline V CDR1 and CDR2: SGHRS, YFSETQ. V lost 6 bases to trimming and J lost 6 bases; unmatched junction nucleotides: 17. The CDR3 nucleotides are TGCGCCAGCACCGCACTTTCCGGGACAGGATTCGGCGAGCAGTACTTC. This encodes CASTALSGTGFGEQYF.

J is TRBJ1-4 and V is TRBV6-1, with D maybe TRBD1 (5 bases). Germline assignment: CDR1 MNHNS and CDR2 SASEGT. This CDR3 comprises 16 residues. Trimming took 2 bases from V and 4 from J, leaving 14 bases between them. CDR3 in amino acids: CASSETFGGNNEKLFF. CDR3 nucleotides: TGTGCCAGCAGTGAAACATTTGGGGGTAATAATGAAAAACTGTTTTTT.